This entry describes one TCR beta chain. Its antigen is currently unknown. These data are taken from a study of cytomegalovirus exposure and HLA in healthy donors. PCR was performed using 60 Vbeta and 13 Jbeta primers. Original handling: Approximately 10 million shared chains were among around 80 million unique TCR beta chains counted in a later analysis. Libraries were prepared by immunoSEQ multiplex PCR; TCRdb keeps only in-frame clonotypes and omits some of them. That table gives V, J and clone size, and the DNA gave D and trimming. Seen here are 120,000 to 150,000 clones, 65% to 85% observed once, and the top ten hold over 2.5%. General study results and limits: Sequencing likely caused a cluster of highly shared sequence variants.

Germline V lookup: CDR1 SEHNR, CDR2 FQNEAQ (reference sequence). The CDR3 extends over 17 amino acids. With V trimmed by 1 base and J by 7 bases, 10 bases remained unmatched. This TCR derives from a male donor in good health and CMV-seronegative. The specimen was PBMCs. This chain uses TRBV7-9 with TRBJ2-7, with 13 bases that match TRBD2. For the CDR3, the DNA is TGTGCCAGCAGCTTAGGGAGTGGGACTAGCGGGACCGGGGAGCAGTACTTC. Translation gives CASSLGSGTSGTGEQYF.